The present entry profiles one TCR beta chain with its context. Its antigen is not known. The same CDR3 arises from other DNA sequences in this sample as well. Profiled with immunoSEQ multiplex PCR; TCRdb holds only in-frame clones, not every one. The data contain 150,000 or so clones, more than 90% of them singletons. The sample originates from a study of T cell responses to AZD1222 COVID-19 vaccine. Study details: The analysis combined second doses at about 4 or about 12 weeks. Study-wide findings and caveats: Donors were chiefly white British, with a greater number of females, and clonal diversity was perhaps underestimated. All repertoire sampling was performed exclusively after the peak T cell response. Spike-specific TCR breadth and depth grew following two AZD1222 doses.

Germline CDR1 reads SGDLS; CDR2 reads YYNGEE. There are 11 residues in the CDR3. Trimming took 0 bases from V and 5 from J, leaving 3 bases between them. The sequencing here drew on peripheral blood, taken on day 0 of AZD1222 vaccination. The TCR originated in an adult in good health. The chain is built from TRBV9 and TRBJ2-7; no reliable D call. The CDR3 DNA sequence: TGTGCCAGCAGCGTAGGCGACGAGCAGTACTTC. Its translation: CASSVGDEQYF.